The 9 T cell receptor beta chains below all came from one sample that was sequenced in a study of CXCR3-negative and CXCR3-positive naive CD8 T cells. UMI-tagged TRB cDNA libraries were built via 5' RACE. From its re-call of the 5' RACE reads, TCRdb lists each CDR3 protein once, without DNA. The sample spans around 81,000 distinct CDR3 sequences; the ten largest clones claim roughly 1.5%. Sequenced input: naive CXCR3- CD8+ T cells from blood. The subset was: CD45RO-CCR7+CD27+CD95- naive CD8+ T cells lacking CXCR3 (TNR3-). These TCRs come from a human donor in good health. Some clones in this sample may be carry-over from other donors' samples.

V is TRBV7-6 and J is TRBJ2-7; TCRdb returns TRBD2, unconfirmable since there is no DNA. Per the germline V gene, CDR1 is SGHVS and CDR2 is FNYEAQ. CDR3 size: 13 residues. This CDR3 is CASSLGGTNEQYF.

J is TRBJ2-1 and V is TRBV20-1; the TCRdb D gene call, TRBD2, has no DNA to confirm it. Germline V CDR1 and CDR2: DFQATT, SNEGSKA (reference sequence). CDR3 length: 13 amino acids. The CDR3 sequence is CSLFSGTTQEQFF.

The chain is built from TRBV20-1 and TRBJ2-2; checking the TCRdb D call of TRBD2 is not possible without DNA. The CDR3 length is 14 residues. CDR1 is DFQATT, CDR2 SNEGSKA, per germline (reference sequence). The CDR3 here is CSANAGIYTGELFF.

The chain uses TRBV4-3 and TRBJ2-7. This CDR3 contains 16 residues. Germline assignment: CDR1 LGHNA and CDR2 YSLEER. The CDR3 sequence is CASSLRGGSSYNEQSF.

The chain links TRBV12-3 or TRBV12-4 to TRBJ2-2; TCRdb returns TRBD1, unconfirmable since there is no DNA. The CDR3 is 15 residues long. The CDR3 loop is CASSFGQGDTGELFF.

CDR3: CASSPGQLNTEAFF. The chain carries TRBV4-3 and TRBJ1-1; the D call of TRBD1 rests on TCRdb alone, since no DNA is present to check it. The germline V gene has CDR1 LGHNA and CDR2 YSLEER. The CDR3 covers 14 residues.

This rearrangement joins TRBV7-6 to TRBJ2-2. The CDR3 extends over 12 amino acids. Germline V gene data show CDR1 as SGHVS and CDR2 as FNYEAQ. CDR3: CASSLVFGELFF.

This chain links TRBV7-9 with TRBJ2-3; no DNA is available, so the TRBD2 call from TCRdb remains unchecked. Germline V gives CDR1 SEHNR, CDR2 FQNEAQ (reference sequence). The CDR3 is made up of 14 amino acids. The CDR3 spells CASSPGLTTDTQYF.

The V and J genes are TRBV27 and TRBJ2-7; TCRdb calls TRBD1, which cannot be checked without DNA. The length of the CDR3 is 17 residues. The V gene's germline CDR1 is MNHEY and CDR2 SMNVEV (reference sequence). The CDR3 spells CASSNLGIFGAAREQYF.